The TCR beta chain under discussion was sequenced for a study of radiotherapy plus CTLA-4 blockade in lung cancer. Study in general: Disease control was achieved by roughly 32% of patients, and objective responses by around 17%. Findings and limits, study-wide: Reported findings show early blood T cell clone dynamics, with interferon-beta, best predicted response. Blood-borne expansion of tumor-derived TCR clones followed radiotherapy plus ipilimumab.

Patients had chemo-refractory metastatic non-small-cell lung cancer and received focal radiation plus CTLA-4 blockade that used ipilimumab. Concerning this clone itself: Antigen unknown.

Data came from immunoSEQ multiplex PCR; TCRdb stores just in-frame clones and leaves some out. The repertoire includes some 25,000 clones, 71% of them detected once, and about 3% sits in the top ten. Germline loops: CDR1 MGHRA, CDR2 YSYEKL. The CDR3 has 17 residues. V was shortened by 0 bases and J by 7 bases, with 19 bases between the two germline ends. The sequences come from peripheral blood, collected from a patient treated with radiotherapy plus ipilimumab. The rearrangement uses TRBV4-1 and TRBJ2-1; D gene unclear. This receptor was identified in a human donor with non-small cell lung cancer whose response to radiotherapy plus ipilimumab could not be evaluated. CDR3 sequence: CASSQDNGRRLRNEQFF. CDR3 bases: TGCGCCAGCAGCCAAGATAACGGCCGACGGCTGAGGAATGAGCAGTTCTTC.